The present T cell receptor beta chain was sequenced within a study of blood T cell repertoires in COVID-19. Study-wide context: Samples of COVID-19 (acute and convalescent) were obtained from the United States, Italy and Spain. T cells, B-cell-depleted T cells, or PBMCs provided the cDNA or gDNA that served as material.

As originally analysed: Counts of nucleated cells, estimated from reference gene primer amplification, were obtained. The method was immunoSEQ multiplex PCR; TCRdb's version includes in-frame clones alone and lacks a portion of them. The V and J calls and clone size were taken over from that table, and D and trimming were inferred from the DNA. The sample holds about 68,000 clones, 86% seen once. CDR1 is SGHNT and CDR2 is YYREEE in the germline V gene (reference sequence). There are 15 residues in the CDR3. V shed 6 bases and J 2 bases; nucleotides not matched to a gene: 7. V is TRBV5-4 and J is TRBJ2-1, with TRBD2 matching over 8 bases. This TCR was recovered from a man aged 45 to 65 with acute or convalescent COVID-19. Specimen: peripheral blood. The CDR3 loop is CASTFAGGPYNEQFF. As DNA, the CDR3 is TGTGCCAGCACCTTCGCGGGGGGCCCCTACAATGAGCAGTTCTTC.